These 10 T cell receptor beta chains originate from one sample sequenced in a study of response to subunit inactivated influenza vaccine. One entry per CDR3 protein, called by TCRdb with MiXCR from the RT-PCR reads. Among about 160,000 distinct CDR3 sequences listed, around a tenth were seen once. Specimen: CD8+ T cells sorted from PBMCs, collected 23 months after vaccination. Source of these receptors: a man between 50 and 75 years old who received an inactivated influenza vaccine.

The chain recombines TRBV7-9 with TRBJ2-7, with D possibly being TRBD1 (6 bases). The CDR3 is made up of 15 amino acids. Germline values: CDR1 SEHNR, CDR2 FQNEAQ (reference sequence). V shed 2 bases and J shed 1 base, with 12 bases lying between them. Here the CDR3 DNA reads TGTGCCAGCAGCTTACGACAGGACAATTCCTACGAGCAGTACTTC. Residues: CASSLRQDNSYEQYF.

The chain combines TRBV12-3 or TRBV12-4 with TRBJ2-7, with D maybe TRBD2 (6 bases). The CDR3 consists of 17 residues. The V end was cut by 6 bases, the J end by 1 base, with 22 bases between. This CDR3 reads CASSSAPIAGLSYEQYF. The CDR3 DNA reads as TGTGCCAGCAGCTCAGCACCAATAGCCGGACTATCCTACGAGCAGTACTTC.

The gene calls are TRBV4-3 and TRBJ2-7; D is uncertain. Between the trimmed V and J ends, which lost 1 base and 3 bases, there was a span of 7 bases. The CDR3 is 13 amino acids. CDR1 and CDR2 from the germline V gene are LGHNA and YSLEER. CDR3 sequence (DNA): TGCGCCAGCAGCCAAGGTCCCGGCTACGAGCAGTACTTC. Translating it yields CASSQGPGYEQYF.

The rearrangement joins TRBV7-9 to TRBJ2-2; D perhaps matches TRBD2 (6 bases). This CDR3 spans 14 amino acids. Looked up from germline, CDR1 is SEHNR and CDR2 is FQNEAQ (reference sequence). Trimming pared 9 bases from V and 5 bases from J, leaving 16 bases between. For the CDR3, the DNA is TGTGCCAGGGGTAGCGGCTCTGAGACCGGGGAGCTGTTTTTT. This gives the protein CARGSGSETGELFF. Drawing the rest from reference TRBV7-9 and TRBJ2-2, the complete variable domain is DTGVSQNPRHKITKRGQNVTFRCDPISEHNRLYWYRQTLGQGPEFLTYFQNEAQLEKSRLLSDRFSAERPKGSFSTLEIQRTEQGDSAMYLCARGSGSETGELFFGEGSRLTVL.

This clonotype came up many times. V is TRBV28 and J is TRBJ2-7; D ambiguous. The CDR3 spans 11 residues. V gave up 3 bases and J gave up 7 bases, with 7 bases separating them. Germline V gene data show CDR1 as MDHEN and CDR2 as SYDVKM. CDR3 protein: CASSFSQEQYF. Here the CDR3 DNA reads TGTGCCAGCAGTTTCTCTCAGGAGCAGTACTTC.

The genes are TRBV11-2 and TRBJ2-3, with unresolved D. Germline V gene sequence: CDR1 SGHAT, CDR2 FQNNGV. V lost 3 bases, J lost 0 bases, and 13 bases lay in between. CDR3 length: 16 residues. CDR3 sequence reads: CASSFFFGLSTDTQYF. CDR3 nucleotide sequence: TGTGCCAGCAGCTTTTTTTTCGGGTTGAGCACAGATACGCAGTATTTT.

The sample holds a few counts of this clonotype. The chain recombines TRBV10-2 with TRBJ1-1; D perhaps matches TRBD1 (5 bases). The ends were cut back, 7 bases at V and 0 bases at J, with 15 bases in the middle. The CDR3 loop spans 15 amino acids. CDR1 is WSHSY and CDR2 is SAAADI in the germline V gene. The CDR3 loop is CASISETAVNTEAFF. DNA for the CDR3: TGCGCCAGCATTTCGGAGACAGCCGTGAACACTGAAGCTTTCTTT.

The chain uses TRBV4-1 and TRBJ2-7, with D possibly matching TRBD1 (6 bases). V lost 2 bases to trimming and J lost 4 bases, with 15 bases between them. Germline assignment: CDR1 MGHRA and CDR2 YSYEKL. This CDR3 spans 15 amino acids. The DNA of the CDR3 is TGCGCCAGCAGCCAAACCAGCTACCAGGGGTACGAGCAGTACTTC. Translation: CASSQTSYQGYEQYF.

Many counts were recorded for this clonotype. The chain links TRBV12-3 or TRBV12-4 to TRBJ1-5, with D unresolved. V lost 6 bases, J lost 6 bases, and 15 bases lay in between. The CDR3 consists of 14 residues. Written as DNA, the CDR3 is TGTGCCAGCAGCCCGGACGGGCTAGGTCAGCCCCAGCATTTT. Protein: CASSPDGLGQPQHF.

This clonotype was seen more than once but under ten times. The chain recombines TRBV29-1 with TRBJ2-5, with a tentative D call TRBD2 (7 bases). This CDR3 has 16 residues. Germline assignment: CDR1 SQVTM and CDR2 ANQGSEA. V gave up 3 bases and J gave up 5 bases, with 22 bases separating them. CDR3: CSVERGGPTWGETQYF. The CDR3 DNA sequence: TGCAGCGTTGAGAGGGGGGGGCCTACCTGGGGGGAGACCCAGTACTTC.